Listed here are 30 T cell receptor beta chains from one sample, sequenced in a study of blood T cell repertoires in COVID-19. Using immunoSEQ multiplex PCR, the repertoire was profiled, and TCRdb retains in-frame clones only, with some absent. The repertoire includes around 78,000 clones, more than 75% of them detected once, and 1.5% to 2.5% sits in the top ten. The specimen sequenced was peripheral blood. These receptors originate from an older woman with acute or convalescent COVID-19.

Here the CDR3 reads CASSVGTEVVHEQFF. CDR3 coding DNA: TGTGCCAGCAGCGTCGGGACAGAAGTCGTCCATGAGCAGTTCTTC. This sequence joins TRBV9 and TRBJ2-1; 7 positions agree with TRBD1. The V and J ends lost 2 bases and 8 bases, in that order; junction bases with no gene match: 10. The CDR3 loop spans 15 amino acids. CDR1 and CDR2 from the germline V gene are SGDLS and YYNGEE.

The J gene is TRBJ2-7, the V gene TRBV5-1; 7 bases line up with TRBD1. There are 14 residues in the CDR3. Germline lookup yields CDR1 SGHRS and CDR2 YFSETQ. V dropped 4 bases and J dropped 5; count of bases not matched to a gene: 9. The CDR3 loop reads CASSRQGMGDEQYF. The CDR3 coding sequence is TGCGCCAGCAGCCGACAGGGAATGGGGGACGAGCAGTACTTC.

The chain uses TRBV2 and TRBJ1-2; the D is unclear. The germline CDR1 and CDR2 sequences are SNHLY and FYNNEI. The CDR3 is 13 residues long. Trimming took 6 bases from V and 5 from J, leaving 13 bases between them. The CDR3 sequence is CASRNISPYGYTF. DNA of the CDR3: TGTGCCAGCAGGAACATCTCCCCTTATGGCTACACCTTC.

The gene calls are TRBV11-3 and TRBJ2-1; 11 bases map to TRBD2. Germline CDR1 and CDR2: SGHNT and YENEEA. V lost 0 bases and J lost 0; bases outside the gene matches: 7. The CDR3 runs to 19 residues. Here the CDR3 reads CASSLETSGATRSYNEQFF. For the CDR3, the DNA is TGTGCCAGCAGCTTAGAGACTAGCGGGGCCACTCGCTCCTACAATGAGCAGTTCTTC.

The J gene is TRBJ2-1, the V gene TRBV28; TRBD1 matches at 8 bases. The V gene's germline CDR1 is MDHEN and CDR2 SYDVKM. V was pared by 4 bases and J by 7 bases, with 9 bases of the junction left unmatched. CDR3 length: 15 amino acids. The CDR3 region is CASSSGAGGKNEQFF. Written as DNA, the CDR3 is TGTGCCAGCAGTTCGGGGGCAGGGGGCAAGAATGAGCAGTTCTTC.

The chain employs TRBV6-2 or TRBV6-3 and TRBJ2-7, with D hard to call. The CDR3 loop spans 13 amino acids. Trimming cost V 2 bases and J 1 base, with 6 bases left between them. Germline assignment: CDR1 MNHEY and CDR2 SVGEGT. The CDR3, as DNA: TGTGCCAGCAGTTACGAGAGGTCCTACGAGCAGTACTTC. Amino acid sequence: CASSYERSYEQYF.

This rearrangement joins TRBV6-7 to TRBJ2-1; the match to TRBD2 covers 8 bases. TRBV6-7 is treated as an ORF (open reading frame) with a function not yet certain. The CDR3 sequence is 16 residues long. Losses at the gene ends were 0 bases for V and 7 bases for J; bases not matched to a gene: 8. The DNA of the CDR3 is TGTGCCAGCAGTTACTCTAGCGGGAAAACATTGAATGAGCAGTTCTTC. This encodes CASSYSSGKTLNEQFF.

The V call is TRBV30, the J call TRBJ1-5, with 11 bases aligning to TRBD1. V shed 3 bases, J shed 9 bases, and the junction held 4 bases outside the gene matches. Per the germline V gene, CDR1 is GTSNPN and CDR2 is SVGIG (reference sequence). The CDR3 sequence is 13 residues long. The CDR3 coding sequence is TGTGCCTGGAGCGGGACAGGGGGGCTGCCCCAGCATTTT. This gives the protein CAWSGTGGLPQHF. Based on the CDR3 plus reference TRBV30 and TRBJ1-5, the full variable domain is SQTIHQWPATLVQPVGSPLSLECTVEGTSNPNLYWYRQAAGRGLQLLFYSVGIGQISSEVPQNLSASRPQDRQFILSSKKLLLSDSGFYLCAWSGTGGLPQHFGDGTRLSIL.

This clone was picked up a small number of times. J is TRBJ1-5 and V is TRBV2; D possibly corresponds to TRBD1 (6 bases). The CDR3 totals 11 residues. V lost 4 bases to trimming and J lost 9 bases, with 7 bases between them. From germline, CDR1 is SNHLY and CDR2 FYNNEI. The CDR3 DNA is TGTGCCAGCAGTGGAGGGGGGCCCCAGCATTTT. Translating it yields CASSGGGPQHF.

The chain employs TRBV6-5 and TRBJ1-1; tentatively, D is TRBD1 (5 bases). The CDR3 consists of 14 residues. Germline V gives CDR1 MNHEY, CDR2 SVGAGI. Trimming stripped 2 bases from V and 2 bases from J, with 9 bases between. CDR3 residues: CASSYEQGNTEAFF. The CDR3 DNA reads as TGTGCCAGCAGTTACGAGCAGGGAAACACTGAAGCTTTCTTT.

V usage is TRBV5-1 and J usage is TRBJ2-7; 9 nucleotides agree with TRBD1. With V trimmed by 0 bases and J by 4 bases, 5 bases remained unmatched. This CDR3 comprises 15 residues. Germline V gives CDR1 SGHRS, CDR2 YFSETQ. For the CDR3, the DNA is TGCGCCAGCAGCTTGGTACAGGGGGCGGAGTACGAGCAGTACTTC. It translates to CASSLVQGAEYEQYF.

The chain uses TRBV18 and TRBJ2-7; a possible D gene is TRBD2 (5 bases). This CDR3 contains 14 residues. Trimming removed 3 bases at V and 2 bases at J, with 11 bases between. Germline lookup yields CDR1 KGHSH and CDR2 LQKENI. The CDR3, as DNA: TGTGCCAGCTCACCGCGTGAGGGTACCTACGAGCAGTACTTC. Its translation is CASSPREGTYEQYF.

This clone occurred once. The J gene is TRBJ1-6, the V gene TRBV28; D may be TRBD1 (6 bases). CDR1 is MDHEN and CDR2 is SYDVKM in the germline V gene. The CDR3 has 17 amino acids. V gave up 5 bases and J gave up 5 bases, with 19 bases separating them. The DNA for the CDR3 is TGTGCCAGCAGTCCCACCCTGGACAGCGTTAATAATTCACCCCTCCACTTT. Amino acid sequence: CASSPTLDSVNNSPLHF. Based on the CDR3 plus reference TRBV28 and TRBJ1-6, the full variable domain is DVKVTQSSRYLVKRTGEKVFLECVQDMDHENMFWYRQDPGLGLRLIYFSYDVKMKEKGDIPEGYSVSREKKERFSLILESASTNQTSMYLCASSPTLDSVNNSPLHFGNGTRLTVT.

The CDR3 here is CASTPSSAGDSYEQYF. DNA of the CDR3: TGTGCCAGCACCCCATCATCGGCAGGGGACTCCTACGAGCAGTACTTC. The V and J genes are TRBV28 and TRBJ2-7, with D possibly TRBD1 on 6 matching bases. The germline gives CDR1 MDHEN, CDR2 SYDVKM. V gave up 7 bases and J gave up 0 bases, with 19 bases separating them. This CDR3 comprises 16 residues.

The rearrangement uses TRBV6-2 or TRBV6-3 and TRBJ1-2, with D tentatively TRBD1 (5 bases). Trimming cost V 2 bases and J 6 bases, with 13 bases left between them. The CDR3 sequence is 14 residues long. CDR1 MNHEY and CDR2 SVGEGT come from the germline V gene. The chain's CDR3 is CASSYLGQGDGYTF. The DNA of the CDR3 is TGTGCCAGCAGTTACCTAGGGCAGGGTGATGGCTACACCTTC.

The chain has TRBV10-1 and TRBJ1-1; D not certain. The germline V gene encodes CDR1 WNHNN and CDR2 SYGVQD (reference sequence). With 9 bases removed from V and 3 bases from J, the gap between germline ends came to 17 bases. The CDR3 runs to 14 residues. The chain's CDR3 is CASSEQMAYTEAFF. The CDR3, as DNA: TGCGCCAGTTCGGAGCAGATGGCTTACACTGAAGCTTTCTTT.

This clone was seen more than once but under ten times. The rearrangement uses TRBV12-3 or TRBV12-4 and TRBJ1-2; TRBD1 might be the D (5 bases). CDR3 size: 13 residues. Trimming cost V 1 base and J 8 bases, with 11 bases left between them. CDR3 in DNA: TGTGCCAGCAGTTTAGGGGGCCTTAGAGGCTACACCTTC. Translation gives CASSLGGLRGYTF.

The chain links TRBV6-5 to TRBJ2-1; TRBD2 is a possible D gene (5 bases). This CDR3 is 12 amino acids long. V shed 6 bases and J shed 10 bases, with 13 bases lying between them. Germline assignment: CDR1 MNHEY and CDR2 SVGAGI. The CDR3, as DNA: TGTGCCAGCAGCTCTAGCTCCGTGGAGCAGTTCTTC. Translated: CASSSSSVEQFF.

This rearrangement joins TRBV19 to TRBJ2-5; 9 nucleotides align to TRBD2. Germline assignment: CDR1 LNHDA and CDR2 SQIVND (reference sequence). The trim removed 6 bases at V and 2 bases at J, leaving 10 bases unmatched. The CDR3 sequence is 16 residues long. The chain's CDR3 is CASSTGLAGLQETQYF. In nucleotides, the CDR3 is TGTGCCAGTAGCACGGGACTAGCCGGCCTACAAGAGACCCAGTACTTC. Supplemented by reference TRBV19 and TRBJ2-5, the full variable domain reads DGGITQSPKYLFRKEGQNVTLSCEQNLNHDAMYWYRQDPGQGLRLIYYSQIVNDFQKGDIAEGYSVSREKKESFPLTVTSAQKNPTAFYLCASSTGLAGLQETQYFGPGTRLLVL.

The gene calls are TRBV7-9 and TRBJ2-2; possible D gene TRBD2, 5 bases. The CDR3 runs to 17 residues. V gave up 2 bases and J gave up 3 bases, with 16 bases separating them. Per the germline V gene, CDR1 is SEHNR and CDR2 is FQNEAQ (reference sequence). The CDR3, as DNA: TGTGCCAGCAGCTTAAACTTCCCGGGATCTTACACCGGGGAGCTGTTTTTT. Its protein is CASSLNFPGSYTGELFF. Based on the CDR3 plus reference TRBV7-9 and TRBJ2-2, the full variable domain is DTGVSQNPRHKITKRGQNVTFRCDPISEHNRLYWYRQTLGQGPEFLTYFQNEAQLEKSRLLSDRFSAERPKGSFSTLEIQRTEQGDSAMYLCASSLNFPGSYTGELFFGEGSRLTVL.

This CDR3 reads CASSPETGWNQPQHF. The CDR3 DNA sequence: TGTGCCAGCAGCCCCGAGACAGGGTGGAACCAGCCCCAGCATTTT. The chain uses TRBV5-5 and TRBJ1-5; 7 bases fit TRBD1. This CDR3 spans 15 amino acids. Germline CDR1 reads SGHKS; CDR2 reads YYEKEE (reference sequence). V shed 4 bases and J 7 bases; nucleotides not matched to a gene: 11.

The J gene is TRBJ2-7, the V gene TRBV6-2 or TRBV6-3, with TRBD2 matching over 9 bases. Trimming removed 6 bases from V and 3 bases from J; junction bases left unmatched: 9. From germline, CDR1 is MNHEY and CDR2 SVGEGT. The CDR3 runs to 15 residues. The DNA for the CDR3 is TGTGCCAGCAGCCGTAGTAGCGGGGGAGGCTACGAGCAGTACTTC. Amino acid sequence: CASSRSSGGGYEQYF.

V gene TRBV18 combines with J gene TRBJ1-2; 8 bases fit TRBD1. CDR1 KGHSH and CDR2 LQKENI come from the germline V gene. V shed 6 bases, J shed 5 bases, and the junction held 11 bases outside the gene matches. This CDR3 spans 15 amino acids. The CDR3 loop reads CASSQSAGGDYGYTF. CDR3 DNA sequence: TGTGCCAGCTCCCAGAGCGCAGGGGGCGATTATGGCTACACCTTC.

This clone has only one observation. The gene calls are TRBV19 and TRBJ2-5; 16 bases fit TRBD2. The CDR3 runs 18 residues. The V gene's germline CDR1 is LNHDA and CDR2 SQIVND (reference sequence). Losses at the gene ends were 5 bases for V and 2 bases for J; bases not matched to a gene: 8. In DNA form, the CDR3 reads TGTGCCAGTAGTTGGGGACTAGCGGGGGGGCCGCGGCAAGAGACCCAGTACTTC. Translation: CASSWGLAGGPRQETQYF.

The chain is built from TRBV4-2 and TRBJ2-7, with D tentatively TRBD1 (6 bases). Per the germline V gene, CDR1 is LGHNA and CDR2 is YNFKEQ. The V end was cut by 0 bases, the J end by 5 bases, with 14 bases between. The CDR3 totals 15 residues. The DNA for the CDR3 is TGTGCCAGCAGCCAAGATCTTCAGGGGTTCGACGAGCAGTACTTC. Residues: CASSQDLQGFDEQYF.

The chain combines TRBV5-1 with TRBJ2-2, with a possible D match to TRBD1 (5 bases). The V end lost 3 bases, the J end lost 6 bases, and 12 bases lay between the germline ends. From germline, CDR1 is SGHRS and CDR2 YFSETQ. The CDR3 has 14 residues. The CDR3: CASSWSQGPGELFF. CDR3 DNA sequence: TGCGCCAGCAGCTGGTCCCAGGGTCCCGGGGAGCTGTTTTTT.

The chain is built from TRBV14 and TRBJ1-5; tentative D call: TRBD1 (6 bases). V was trimmed by 8 bases and J by 4 bases, leaving 15 bases between them. Germline CDR1 reads SGHDN; CDR2 reads FVKESK. The CDR3 has 14 amino acids. The chain's CDR3 is CASEHRVENQPQHF. CDR3 in DNA: TGTGCCAGCGAGCACAGGGTTGAGAATCAGCCCCAGCATTTT.

The V call is TRBV5-6, the J call TRBJ2-1; D uncertain. Germline CDR1 and CDR2: SGHDT and YYEEEE. Between the trimmed V and J ends, which lost 2 bases and 2 bases, there was a span of 11 bases. This CDR3 spans 15 amino acids. Here the CDR3 DNA reads TGTGCCAGCAGCTTTTTGGCGGTACCCTACAATGAGCAGTTCTTC. It specifies CASSFLAVPYNEQFF.

This clone has just one count. The V and J genes are TRBV7-2 and TRBJ2-1; no clear D. V lost 5 bases, J lost 7 bases, and 12 bases lay in between. Germline CDR1 is SGHTA and CDR2 is FQGNSA. The CDR3 covers 13 residues. CDR3: CASSRTDKNEQFF. CDR3 coding DNA: TGTGCCAGCAGCCGAACTGACAAAAATGAGCAGTTCTTC.

This rearrangement joins TRBV4-3 to TRBJ2-2, with D maybe TRBD2 (6 bases). Germline lookup yields CDR1 LGHNA and CDR2 YSLEER. The CDR3 is made up of 16 amino acids. Trimming took 4 bases from V and 4 from J, leaving 16 bases between them. The CDR3 sequence is CASSPLRGATTGELFF. The CDR3 DNA follows: TGCGCCAGCAGCCCCTTGCGGGGAGCGACCACCGGGGAGCTGTTTTTT.